The 4 T cell receptor beta chains in this list originate from one sample, sequenced in a study of T cells in narcolepsy. Their target antigens are unknown. Assay: immunoSEQ multiplex PCR; the TCRdb copy retains only in-frame clones and omits some. The sample yields about 510 clones, less than 30% seen once. The sequenced sample consisted of cultured CD4+ T cells from cerebrospinal fluid. The receptors were gathered from a human donor with narcolepsy.

This clone was observed a few times. The rearrangement links TRBV28 to TRBJ2-5; D is unclear. V shed 4 bases and J shed 1 base, with 13 bases lying between them. This CDR3 spans 15 amino acids. Germline V gene lookup returns CDR1 MDHEN and CDR2 SYDVKM. The DNA for the CDR3 is TGTGCCAGCAGTTCACTCGCTAAACCCCAAGAGACCCAGTACTTC. This translates into CASSSLAKPQETQYF.

This chain links TRBV4-2 with TRBJ2-1; D gene ambiguous. The CDR3 is made up of 11 amino acids. The germline V and J ends were trimmed by 5 bases and 6 bases, with 5 bases remaining between them. Germline V gene data show CDR1 as LGHNA and CDR2 as YNFKEQ. The CDR3 DNA sequence: TGTGCCAGCAGCTTAATCAATGAGCAGTTCTTC. Its translation: CASSLINEQFF.

This clone counts as medium-sized. This chain connects TRBV11-2 to TRBJ2-5; D may correspond to TRBD1 or TRBD2 (5 bases each). Per germline, CDR1 SGHAT and CDR2 FQNNGV. V was trimmed by 3 bases and J by 4 bases, leaving 12 bases between them. CDR3 length: 14 residues. The CDR3 loop is CASSFGPRGETQYF. DNA of the CDR3: TGTGCCAGCAGCTTCGGGCCGAGGGGAGAGACCCAGTACTTC. The entire variable domain, with the rest obtained from reference TRBV11-2 and TRBJ2-5, is as follows: EAGVAQSPRYKIIEKRQSVAFWCNPISGHATLYWYQQILGQGPKLLIQFQNNGVVDDSQLPKDRFSAERLKGVDSTLKIQPAKLEDSAVYLCASSFGPRGETQYFGPGTRLLVL.

This CDR3 reads CASSRWNGLGAFF. CDR3 DNA sequence: TGTGCCAGCAGCCGATGGAACGGACTCGGGGCTTTCTTT. The chain carries TRBV6-6 and TRBJ1-1; D gene ambiguous. CDR1 and CDR2 from the germline V gene are MNHNY and SVGAGI (reference sequence). This CDR3 comprises 13 residues. Trimming stripped 6 bases from V and 11 bases from J, with 19 bases between.